This entry lists 20 T cell receptor beta chains sequenced from one sample in a study of blood T cell repertoires in COVID-19. Libraries were prepared by immunoSEQ multiplex PCR; TCRdb keeps only in-frame clonotypes and omits some of them. The data hold fewer than 450,000 clones, with over 70% observed a single time. The specimen was peripheral blood. The source is a woman in her forties or fifties with COVID-19, enrolled during active disease.

The chain combines TRBV18 with TRBJ1-2, with a tentative D call TRBD1 (6 bases). This CDR3 has 15 residues. The germline gives CDR1 KGHSH, CDR2 LQKENI. Trimming took 4 bases from V and 4 from J, leaving 16 bases between them. CDR3 residues: CASSRTVDSIYGYTF. As DNA, the CDR3 is TGTGCCAGCTCACGGACAGTAGATTCTATCTATGGCTACACCTTC.

The V and J genes are TRBV5-1 and TRBJ1-2, with 8 bases that match TRBD1. CDR3 length equals 12 residues. V was pared by 4 bases and J by 8 bases, with 4 bases of the junction left unmatched. From germline, CDR1 is SGHRS and CDR2 YFSETQ. The CDR3 DNA follows: TGCGCCAGCAGCATCGGGACAGGAGGCTACACCTTC. The encoded protein is CASSIGTGGYTF.

This chain uses TRBV6-5 with TRBJ1-3; 8 nucleotides match TRBD1. V trimming: 2 bases; J trimming: 8 bases; junction bases outside the gene matches: 8. Germline-derived CDR1 and CDR2 are MNHEY and SVGAGI. This CDR3 region has 15 residues. This CDR3 reads CASSYARQGTDTIYF. The CDR3 bases are TGTGCCAGCAGTTACGCGCGACAGGGGACGGACACCATATATTTT.

The chain couples TRBV20-1 to TRBJ2-1, with TRBD2 as a possible D gene (5 bases). The length of the CDR3 is 15 residues. Germline CDR1 reads DFQATT; CDR2 reads SNEGSKA (reference sequence). V was trimmed by 3 bases and J by 1 base, leaving 13 bases between them. The CDR3 loop is CSASYGKGSYNEQFF. The CDR3, as DNA: TGCAGTGCTAGTTACGGGAAGGGTTCCTACAATGAGCAGTTCTTC.

The chain links TRBV19 to TRBJ1-2, with 8 nucleotides matching TRBD1. The CDR3 totals 14 residues. Germline V gene lookup returns CDR1 LNHDA and CDR2 SQIVND (reference sequence). V trimming: 8 bases; J trimming: 3 bases; junction bases outside the gene matches: 8. The CDR3 bases are TGTGCCAGTTCCCGGACAGGGCATTACTATGGCTACACCTTC. This codes for CASSRTGHYYGYTF.

The chain employs TRBV29-1 and TRBJ1-4, with D perhaps TRBD1 (6 bases). The length of the CDR3 is 14 residues. The V gene lost 7 bases and the J gene lost 5 bases, with 17 bases spanning the gap. From germline, CDR1 is SQVTM and CDR2 ANQGSEA. The chain's CDR3 is CSARVGGPNEKLFF. The CDR3, as DNA: TGCAGCGCCCGTGTTGGGGGCCCCAATGAAAAACTGTTTTTT.

The chain has TRBV19 and TRBJ1-2; perhaps TRBD1 as D (5 bases). Germline V gene data show CDR1 as LNHDA and CDR2 as SQIVND (reference sequence). The CDR3 is 14 residues long. Between the trimmed V and J ends, which lost 5 bases and 4 bases, there was a span of 14 bases. CDR3 sequence reads: CASSRAGRTYGYTF. The CDR3 DNA reads TGTGCCAGTAGTCGTGCGGGGCGGACCTATGGCTACACCTTC.

This chain links TRBV19 with TRBJ1-1; TRBD1 might be the D (5 bases). With 2 bases removed from V and 2 bases from J, the gap between germline ends came to 12 bases. CDR1 and CDR2 from the germline V gene are LNHDA and SQIVND (reference sequence). The CDR3 has 15 residues. CDR3 sequence reads: CASSIRGDGNTEAFF. In nucleotides, the CDR3 is TGTGCCAGTAGTATAAGGGGCGACGGAAACACTGAAGCTTTCTTT. The full variable domain, completed using reference TRBV19 and TRBJ1-1, is DGGITQSPKYLFRKEGQNVTLSCEQNLNHDAMYWYRQDPGQGLRLIYYSQIVNDFQKGDIAEGYSVSREKKESFPLTVTSAQKNPTAFYLCASSIRGDGNTEAFFGQGTRLTVV.

The V and J genes are TRBV7-9 and TRBJ1-6; D unresolved. CDR1 SEHNR and CDR2 FQNEAQ come from the germline V gene (reference sequence). The CDR3 sequence is 16 residues long. The germline V and J ends were trimmed by 0 bases and 7 bases, with 13 bases remaining between them. Here the CDR3 DNA reads TGTGCCAGCAGCTTAGCGAGTCCGAGGCTCAATTCACCCCTCCACTTT. This codes for CASSLASPRLNSPLHF.

This chain links TRBV3-1 (or the pseudogene TRBV3-2) with TRBJ1-4; the D gene is possibly TRBD1 (6 bases). The CDR3 runs to 16 residues. Germline loops: CDR1 LGHDT, CDR2 YNNKEL (reference sequence). The V and J ends lost 4 bases and 0 bases respectively, with 12 bases between them. CDR3 sequence: CASSRGQLATNEKLFF. CDR3 DNA: TGTGCCAGCAGCCGGGGACAACTTGCAACTAATGAAAAACTGTTTTTT.

This clone appeared a single time. The chain has TRBV5-1 and TRBJ1-4; maybe TRBD1 (5 bases). The CDR3 spans 14 residues. The germline gives CDR1 SGHRS, CDR2 YFSETQ. Trimming removed 3 bases from V and 7 bases from J, with 13 bases in between. The CDR3 is CASSSPDKSEKLFF. In DNA, the CDR3 is TGCGCCAGCAGCTCCCCGGACAAAAGTGAAAAACTGTTTTTT.

The chain has TRBV6-2 or TRBV6-3 and TRBJ2-6; TRBD2 aligns across 7 bases. The CDR3 has 18 amino acids. Germline CDR1 is MNHEY and CDR2 is SVGEGT. The V and J ends lost 0 bases and 4 bases, in that order; junction bases with no gene match: 9. DNA of the CDR3: TGTGCCAGCAGTTACTCCCCGGGGGGATCTCTAGGGGCCAACGTCCTGACTTTC. Translated, it gives CASSYSPGGSLGANVLTF.

This clone has just one count. The chain recombines TRBV7-9 with TRBJ1-2, with 7 bases identical to TRBD1. The CDR3 extends over 17 amino acids. Germline assignment: CDR1 SEHNR and CDR2 FQNEAQ (reference sequence). Trimming took 5 bases from V and 2 from J; bases not matched to a gene: 14. The CDR3 sequence: CASSLLLRQGTNYGYTF. The CDR3 region has the DNA TGTGCCAGCAGCCTCCTACTCCGACAGGGAACCAACTATGGCTACACCTTC.

The genes are TRBV18 and TRBJ1-3, with D unclear. Trimming shortened V by 6 bases and J by 0 bases, and 18 bases separated the two germline ends. CDR3 size: 17 residues. Germline V CDR1 and CDR2: KGHSH, LQKENI. CDR3 protein: CASSSGGFTNSGNTIYF. The CDR3 nucleotides are TGTGCCAGCTCCTCGGGAGGTTTTACGAACTCTGGAAACACCATATATTTT.

The rearrangement links TRBV24-1 to TRBJ2-5; 7 bases are shared with TRBD1. V gave up 0 bases and J gave up 4 bases; unmatched junction bases: 7. Germline loops: CDR1 KGHDR, CDR2 SFDVKD. There are 16 residues in the CDR3. This CDR3 is CATSDLQQGIGETQYF. The CDR3 DNA reads as TGTGCCACCAGTGATTTGCAACAGGGGATCGGAGAGACCCAGTACTTC.

The rearrangement joins TRBV12-5 to TRBJ2-4, with 7 bases fitting TRBD2. The CDR3 length is 19 residues. J gave up 0 bases and V 0 bases, and 11 bases lay outside the gene matches. Germline-derived CDR1 and CDR2 are LGHNT and FRNRAP. The CDR3 region has the DNA TGTGCTAGTGGTTTGGTACTCAGGACGGGGGGACTAGCCAAAAACATTCAGTACTTC. Translation: CASGLVLRTGGLAKNIQYF.

The chain joins TRBV6-1 to TRBJ1-6; possibly TRBD1 for D (5 bases). Germline CDR1 reads MNHNS; CDR2 reads SASEGT. V was shortened by 3 bases and J by 12 bases, with 15 bases between the two germline ends. CDR3 length equals 14 residues. The CDR3 loop reads CASSEAGRLIPLHF. CDR3 nucleotide sequence: TGTGCCAGCAGTGAGGCGGGACGGCTCATACCCCTCCACTTT.

This chain connects TRBV23-1 to TRBJ1-5, with 7 nucleotides matching TRBD1. TRBV23-1 is recorded as an ORF, its role being uncertain. Unmatched junction bases numbered 11, after V lost 6 bases and J lost 6 bases. CDR3 length: 15 amino acids. Here the CDR3 DNA reads TGCGCCAGCAGGAGCACAACAGGGGTCCTTCAGCCCCAGCATTTT. Translating it yields CASRSTTGVLQPQHF.

The V gene is TRBV5-1, the J gene TRBJ2-5; D might be TRBD1 (6 bases). Germline V gene lookup returns CDR1 SGHRS and CDR2 YFSETQ. Trimming cost V 1 base and J 2 bases, with 12 bases left between them. The CDR3 runs 15 residues. The DNA for the CDR3 is TGCGCCAGCAGCTTGTGGGCAGGGGCACAAGAGACCCAGTACTTC. Amino acid sequence: CASSLWAGAQETQYF. The full variable domain, its missing parts supplied by reference TRBV5-1 and TRBJ2-5, is KAGVTQTPRYLIKTRGQQVTLSCSPISGHRSVSWYQQTPGQGLQFLFEYFSETQRNKGNFPGRFSGRQFSNSRSEMNVSTLELGDSALYLCASSLWAGAQETQYFGPGTRLLVL.

The count of this clone is one. The rearrangement uses TRBV4-1 and TRBJ2-7; weak D call: TRBD1 (5 bases). V lost 1 base and J 0 bases, leaving 10 bases between the germline ends. This CDR3 is 15 amino acids long. CDR1 and CDR2 from the germline V gene are MGHRA and YSYEKL. CDR3: CASSQVTDSSYEQYF. CDR3 in DNA: TGCGCCAGCAGCCAAGTGACAGATAGCTCCTACGAGCAGTACTTC.